Listed here are 9 T cell receptor beta chains from one sample, sequenced in a study of T-cell reconstitution after alpha-beta-depleted transplantation in children. Preparing the TCRbeta library involved the use of unique molecular identifiers. Each CDR3 protein is one row after TCRdb ran MiXCR on the PCR reads. The sample records approximately 130,000 distinct CDR3 sequences, roughly 10% being singletons. The specimen comprised PBMCs, mostly from graft donor cells, sampled 180 days after TCRalphabeta/CD19-depleted stem cell transplant. The source is a girl under three years old who had a stem cell transplant for combined immunodeficiency, so the T cells may come from the graft donor.

V is TRBV20-1 and J is TRBJ2-3, with a weak D call TRBD2 (5 bases). V was clipped by 6 bases and J by 9 bases, with 10 bases between them. The CDR3 is 10 amino acids. Germline CDR1 and CDR2: DFQATT and SNEGSKA (reference sequence). The CDR3: CSALRETQYF. CDR3 in DNA: TGCAGTGCCCTGAGGGAAACGCAGTATTTT.

The sample holds one count of this clonotype. This chain links TRBV30 with TRBJ2-1; 10 positions match TRBD2. CDR3 size: 14 residues. Germline values: CDR1 GTSNPN, CDR2 SVGIG (reference sequence). V was pared by 8 bases and J by 15 bases, with 19 bases of the junction left unmatched. This chain's CDR3 is CAGRLAGVVYSGFF. CDR3 DNA: TGTGCCGGGCGACTAGCGGGCGTTGTGTATTCCGGGTTCTTC.

This clonotype was seen a handful of times. The chain recombines TRBV29-1 with TRBJ2-2, with 9 bases aligning to TRBD1. The CDR3 sequence is 14 residues long. CDR1 is SQVTM, CDR2 ANQGSEA, per germline. V lost 6 bases to trimming and J lost 8 bases; unmatched junction nucleotides: 10. The chain's CDR3 is CSVASGTGMGELFF. The CDR3 DNA follows: TGCAGCGTCGCCTCCGGGACAGGGATGGGGGAGCTGTTTTTT.

This clonotype was seen only a few times. The chain combines TRBV11-2 with TRBJ2-1; the D gene is possibly TRBD2 (5 bases). The germline V gene has CDR1 SGHAT and CDR2 FQNNGV. This CDR3 region has 18 residues. Trimming took off 5 bases at V and 0 bases at J, with 20 bases between the two ends. CDR3 in amino acids: CASSASRAGPPSYNEQFF. CDR3 DNA: TGTGCCAGCAGCGCGTCTCGGGCGGGTCCTCCCTCCTACAATGAGCAGTTCTTC.

This clonotype turned up a few times. The CDR3, as DNA: TGTGCCAGCAGCTCCAGGGGACTAGCGGGGGGGAGTGAGCAGTTCTTC. Translated: CASSSRGLAGGSEQFF. This chain links TRBV7-2 with TRBJ2-1; TRBD2 matches at 16 bases. Germline values: CDR1 SGHTA, CDR2 FQGNSA. Trimming took 4 bases from V and 9 from J; bases not matched to a gene: 6. This CDR3 has 16 amino acids.

J is TRBJ2-3 and V is TRBV7-2; weak D call: TRBD2 (7 bases). Germline CDR1 reads SGHTA; CDR2 reads FQGNSA. The CDR3 is made up of 17 amino acids. V was pared by 5 bases and J by 1 base, with 19 bases between. The CDR3: CASSHGLGGPRTDTQYF. The CDR3 nucleotides are TGTGCCAGCAGCCACGGTTTGGGGGGGCCTCGCACAGATACGCAGTATTTT.

This chain joins TRBV29-1 and TRBJ1-1, with 8 nucleotides matching TRBD1. V lost 5 bases, J lost 1 base, and 3 bases stayed unmatched. The length of the CDR3 is 13 residues. Per germline, CDR1 SQVTM and CDR2 ANQGSEA. The CDR3 loop reads CSVLQGGNTEAFF. CDR3 coding DNA: TGCAGCGTTTTACAGGGGGGGAACACTGAAGCTTTCTTT.

This clonotype was seen a few times. This chain joins TRBV20-1 and TRBJ2-3; D is possibly TRBD2 (6 bases). Germline CDR1 reads DFQATT; CDR2 reads SNEGSKA (reference sequence). Trimming removed 4 bases from V and 2 bases from J, with 22 bases in between. The CDR3 is 17 residues long. Written as DNA, the CDR3 is TGCAGTGCTACACCAGGGTTACTAGCCTACTTCACAGATACGCAGTATTTT. Amino acids: CSATPGLLAYFTDTQYF.

In its sample, this clonotype was seen a few times. The CDR3 is CASSLAGGRGLGEQFF. DNA of the CDR3: TGCGCCAGCAGCTTGGCCGGGGGCAGGGGGCTGGGTGAGCAGTTCTTC. The rearrangement uses TRBV5-1 and TRBJ2-1; 8 bases match TRBD1. CDR3 length equals 16 residues. With 0 bases clipped from V and 9 bases from J, the junction kept 11 bases outside the gene matches. From germline, CDR1 is SGHRS and CDR2 YFSETQ. Full variable domain (missing parts from reference TRBV5-1 and TRBJ2-1): KAGVTQTPRYLIKTRGQQVTLSCSPISGHRSVSWYQQTPGQGLQFLFEYFSETQRNKGNFPGRFSGRQFSNSRSEMNVSTLELGDSALYLCASSLAGGRGLGEQFFGPGTRLTVL.